What follows is one T cell receptor beta chain and its context. Its matching antigen is unknown. Assay used: immunoSEQ multiplex PCR; TCRdb lists only in-frame clones, some missing. The top ten clones hold about 7.6% of a sample with fewer than 35,000 clones, less than 95% of them seen once. CDR1 is MNHEY, CDR2 SMNVEV, per germline (reference sequence). Trimming shortened V by 5 bases and J by 6 bases, and 10 bases separated the two germline ends. This CDR3 has 12 amino acids. This sample was taken from a study of T cells in tuberculosis. Findings of the study overall: Cases with active tuberculosis were adults, while controls were adolescents. Smaller distances to GMM-specific TCRs suggested their expansion in active tuberculosis. The TCR-beta difference was not significant; alpha differences partly reflected length. Using the GMM-specific repertoire gave more than 85% accuracy versus roughly 74% with motifs.

This receptor was taken from a donor aged 5-35 years with latent tuberculosis or without tuberculosis infection. Specimen: PBMCs. J is TRBJ1-2 and V is TRBV27, with D possibly matching TRBD1 (5 bases). CDR3 loop: CASSPGGDGYTF. CDR3 sequence (DNA): TGTGCCAGCAGTCCCGGAGGGGATGGCTACACCTTC.